This record covers a single TCR beta chain. There are a few counts of this clonotype. It has no known antigen specificity. Per-base quality was not reported, and no clone a single base away is much larger than it. The library was built for alpha chains, so this beta chain is an off-target read and its size means little. Via the germline V gene, CDR1 is SGHVS and CDR2 FNYEAQ. Trimming at the junction amounts to 0 bases on V and 1 base on J, and the germline ends lie 3 bases apart. CDR3 length: 13 amino acids, cysteine to phenylalanine. Only the CDR3 DNA is retained, 39 bases long and in frame from the first base. Sample time point, as interpreted from the label and publication: sample taken at primary tumor resection. The donors were around 69 patients from the lung TRACERx cohort who had early-stage, untreated non-small cell lung cancer. Whole RNA extracted from tumor and nontumor lung tissue, or from cryopreserved PBMC samples, was used for TCR sequencing without cell sorting. Patients were selected for TCR sequencing only if sufficient RNA was available from at least two tumor regions. Before selection, tumor and adjacent nontumor lung specimens were reviewed by a lung pathologist.

These data are taken from a study of spatial heterogeneity in lung cancer (dated by TCRdb to 2018 to 2020). About the study as a whole: More beta-chain than alpha-chain transcripts were consistently detected, likely reflecting higher beta-chain transcript abundance. At surgery, both alpha and beta chains were TCR-sequenced in 200 to 250 tumor regions, over 61 matched nontumor lung samples and around 50 PBMC samples. Nonsynonymous mutation counts, determined by whole-exome sequencing of tumor tissue, were related to TCR repertoire features. In tumor regions, TCR transcript counts showed a strong correlation with a T cell transcriptional module score derived from matched bulk RNA-seq. The study quantitatively compared TCR alpha and beta repertoires across multiple tumor regions, matched nontumor lung and blood in non-small cell lung cancer. In the raw uncorrected reads, each unique combination of TCR and UMI appeared more than ten times on average.

Findings and caveats that apply to the study as a whole: Counts of ubiquitous and regional expanded TCRs correlated with counts of ubiquitous and regional nonsynonymous mutations, respectively. TCR-seq coverage of tumor T cells was estimated to be only roughly 7.3% for alpha chains and about 13% for beta chains. A correlation was observed between the number of expanded intratumoral alpha and beta TCRs and the tumor nonsynonymous mutation count. Additional single-cell paired TCR alpha and beta sequencing was considered necessary to confirm, at a functional level, the hypothesis that regional TCRs recognize regional mutations.

Libraries came from 5' RACE. Sequencing used a NextSeq 500. To allow correction of PCR and sequencing errors, the TCR library protocol tagged every TCR cDNA molecule with a unique molecular identifier. The paper's data handling went like this. Decombinator tools were used for TCR identification, UMI-based error correction and CDR3 extraction. TCRs above a frequency of 2 per 1,000, corresponding to the top 1% of the tumor frequency distribution, were defined as expanded. Expanded tumor TCRs statistically deemed absent (corrected P<0.05) from at least one tumor region were classed as regional, and all other expanded tumor TCRs were classed as ubiquitous. Each repertoire was subsampled 100 times to 5,000 TCRs, after which Renyi diversity was computed with the R vegan package. To build CDR3 similarity networks, amino acid triplet string-kernel similarity was used, and CDR3s were connected when their pairwise similarity was above 0.82. TCRdb trimmed public reads at Q25 via fastp, called clones via MiXCR and kept in-frame beta chains. Each CDR3 protein gets just one entry, which takes the most common genes and DNA from the rows behind it. The V and J calls come from TCRdb's annotation, not from the publication. This sample has 1,300 to 1,500 distinct CDR3 sequences in its table, and around 13% of those were observed once. The ten top clones hold over 15% of the sample.

This TCR derives from a female donor with early-stage non-small cell lung cancer. This receptor chain uses TRBV7-6 and TRBJ2-5; no D gene can be assigned with confidence. This material consisted of lung tumor tissue, taken at surgery. The nucleotides read TGTGCCAGCAGCTTAGCCTCCCAAGAGACCCAGTACTTC. Translated, this gives CASSLASQETQYF.